The 5 T cell receptor beta chains below were found in one sample sequenced in a study of T cells in Graves' hyperthyroidism and ophthalmopathy (dated by TCRdb to between 2018 and 2021). Libraries were built with multiplex PCR. The instrument given in TCRdb is Illumina HiSeq 2000. Amplification of TCR beta CDR3 regions was carried out from RNA transcripts. The first round of RT-PCR for the TCR CDR3 was performed with the HTBI primer set and the Qiagen OneStep RT-PCR kit. Through fastp at Q25 and MiXCR, TCRdb rebuilt clones from the public reads, retaining in-frame beta chains. Under each unique CDR3 protein, matching rows form one entry showing the most common genes and DNA. The sample has 600,000 to 850,000 distinct CDR3 sequences on record, around a sixth of them singletons. The ten largest make up approximately 15% of the sample. The sequencing sample was made of blood. These receptors were collected from a woman in her fifties or sixties with Graves' hyperthyroidism that later progressed to Graves' ophthalmopathy.

The chain uses TRBV28 and TRBJ2-5; 12 nucleotides agree with TRBD2. The CDR3 sequence is 16 residues long. V trimming: 3 bases; J trimming: 7 bases; junction bases outside the gene matches: 9. In germline, CDR1 is MDHEN, CDR2 SYDVKM. CDR3 protein: CASSFPTSGSRGTQYF. For the CDR3, the DNA is TGTGCCAGCAGTTTCCCGACTAGCGGGAGCCGCGGGACCCAGTACTTC.

The chain is built from TRBV9 and TRBJ2-2; no clear D gene. The V and J ends lost 0 bases and 4 bases respectively, with 10 bases between them. The CDR3 consists of 15 residues. Germline CDR1 and CDR2: SGDLS and YYNGEE. As DNA, the CDR3 is TGTGCCAGCAGCGTAGGGAGACCCCTCACCGGGGAGCTGTTTTTT. It translates to CASSVGRPLTGELFF.

V and J are TRBV11-2 and TRBJ1-2; 8 bases match TRBD1. Germline V gene lookup returns CDR1 SGHAT and CDR2 FQNNGV. Trimming took 3 bases from V and 8 from J; bases not matched to a gene: 11. This CDR3 has 15 residues. The CDR3 DNA reads as TGTGCCAGCAGCTTGCACCGACAGGGGACGGGGGGCTACACCTTC. Translation gives CASSLHRQGTGGYTF.

This chain connects TRBV20-1 to TRBJ1-4, with 8 bases that match TRBD1. Germline CDR1 reads DFQATT; CDR2 reads SNEGSKA (reference sequence). This CDR3 is 15 amino acids long. Germline trimming cut 2 bases from V and 8 bases from J; bases unmatched to any gene: 10. CDR3 sequence (DNA): TGCAGTGCTAGAACGGCGACAGGGGAGAGCGAAAAACTGTTTTTT. Residues: CSARTATGESEKLFF.

In its sample, this clonotype was seen a few times. The chain couples TRBV19 to TRBJ2-7; 11 bases align to TRBD1. The CDR3 covers 15 residues. The V segment lost 8 bases and the J segment 2 bases; nucleotides outside the gene matches: 8. Germline CDR1 reads LNHDA; CDR2 reads SQIVND (reference sequence). This chain's CDR3 is CASRNPGQGAYEQYF. DNA for the CDR3: TGTGCCAGTCGCAATCCGGGACAGGGGGCCTACGAGCAGTACTTC.